Below are 9 T cell receptor beta chains sequenced from a single sample in a study of radiation and T cells in renal cell carcinoma. TCRdb's table, derived via immunoSEQ multiplex PCR, lists solely in-frame clones and lacks some. Among approximately 40,000 clones listed, roughly 82% were seen once. Stated time point: blood 4 weeks post-SBRT, at nephrectomy. Noted treatment: 15 Gy SBRT to primary tumor, nephrectomy 4 weeks later. Here the sequenced sample was blood, taken from a patient whose treatment included radiotherapy and nephrectomy. Receptor source: a woman aged 70-85 years with renal cell carcinoma.

The chain has TRBV6-1 and TRBJ2-4, with D possibly matching TRBD2 (5 bases). Germline CDR1 reads MNHNS; CDR2 reads SASEGT. The V and J ends lost 8 bases and 0 bases respectively, with 14 bases between them. This CDR3 region has 15 residues. The chain's CDR3 is CASVSRELAKNIQYF. CDR3 coding DNA: TGTGCCAGCGTGTCGAGGGAACTAGCCAAAAACATTCAGTACTTC.

This chain connects TRBV18 to TRBJ1-2; D may be TRBD1 (6 bases). The CDR3 has 15 amino acids. The V gene's germline CDR1 is KGHSH and CDR2 LQKENI. The germline V and J ends were trimmed by 3 bases and 5 bases, with 16 bases remaining between them. The CDR3 sequence: CASSPATGQGYGYTF. The CDR3 region has the DNA TGTGCCAGCTCACCGGCGACGGGACAAGGGTATGGCTACACCTTC.

The chain links TRBV19 to TRBJ2-5; 8 nucleotides align to TRBD2. J lost 2 bases, V lost 4 bases, and 0 bases had no gene match. Germline V lookup: CDR1 LNHDA, CDR2 SQIVND (reference sequence). This CDR3 spans 13 amino acids. The CDR3 coding sequence is TGTGCCAGTAGTACTAGCGGGCAAGAGACCCAGTACTTC. It specifies CASSTSGQETQYF.

This chain links TRBV7-9 with TRBJ2-2, with TRBD1 matching 10 bases. CDR1 is SEHNR, CDR2 FQNEAQ, per germline (reference sequence). The CDR3 has 15 residues. V trimming: 5 bases; J trimming: 5 bases; junction bases outside the gene matches: 5. The CDR3 spells CASSPGQGQTGELFF. CDR3 DNA: TGTGCCAGCAGCCCGGGACAGGGGCAGACCGGGGAGCTGTTTTTT.

V gene TRBV5-1 combines with J gene TRBJ2-5, with D perhaps matching TRBD1 or TRBD2 (6 bases each). The V end was cut by 0 bases, the J end by 3 bases, with 12 bases between. CDR1 SGHRS and CDR2 YFSETQ come from the germline V gene. This CDR3 has 15 amino acids. For the CDR3, the DNA is TGCGCCAGCAGCTTGGCGGGGGCCTTCGAAGAGACCCAGTACTTC. It is translated as CASSLAGAFEETQYF.

This clone has just a few counts. This chain links TRBV9 with TRBJ2-1, with D hard to call. Germline CDR1 and CDR2: SGDLS and YYNGEE. The CDR3 is 15 amino acids. The germline V and J ends were trimmed by 4 bases and 0 bases, with 11 bases remaining between them. The chain's CDR3 is CASSPLISSYNEQFF. In DNA form, the CDR3 reads TGTGCCAGCAGCCCCCTCATCAGCTCCTACAATGAGCAGTTCTTC.

J is TRBJ1-4 and V is TRBV25-1; 9 bases align to TRBD1. The CDR3 totals 17 residues. CDR1 and CDR2 from the germline V gene are MGHDK and SYGVNS. V dropped 6 bases and J dropped 8; count of bases not matched to a gene: 16. The CDR3, as DNA: TGTGCCAGCAGCGATCTCCTTGGACAGGGGAGTGGGGAAAAACTGTTTTTT. Translated, it gives CASSDLLGQGSGEKLFF. Variable domain in full (rest from reference TRBV25-1 and TRBJ1-4): EADIYQTPRYLVIGTGKKITLECSQTMGHDKMYWYQQDPGMELHLIHYSYGVNSTEKGDLSSESTVSRIRTEHFPLTLESARPSHTSQYLCASSDLLGQGSGEKLFFGSGTQLSVL.

The DNA of the CDR3 is TGCGCCAGCAGTCCAGGGGGGACAACCACAGATACGCAGTATTTT. Its protein is CASSPGGTTTDTQYF. The V gene is TRBV5-1, the J gene TRBJ2-3, with D perhaps TRBD1 (7 bases). CDR3 size: 15 residues. CDR1 is SGHRS and CDR2 is YFSETQ in the germline V gene. With 5 bases removed from V and 2 bases from J, the gap between germline ends came to 15 bases.

V is TRBV5-1 and J is TRBJ1-1; D ambiguous. Looked up from germline, CDR1 is SGHRS and CDR2 is YFSETQ. The CDR3 is 13 residues long. The V gene lost 4 bases and the J gene lost 6 bases, with 13 bases spanning the gap. The CDR3 loop reads CASSPTLGAEAFF. CDR3 coding DNA: TGCGCCAGCAGCCCCACACTAGGTGCTGAAGCTTTCTTT.